This TCR beta chain was observed in a study of T-cell memory formation after mild COVID-19. Background on the study: TCR clusters largely stayed donor specific.

This clonotype has a count of ten or more. Its antigen is not identified. Germline CDR1 reads LGHDT; CDR2 reads YNNKEL (reference sequence). Trimming at V came to 4 bases and at J to 6 bases, leaving 3 bases not matched to a gene. CDR3 length: 15 residues. Study-level results: Second-wave clones that peaked on day 37 lacked confirmed SARS-CoV-2 specificity. The finding that pre-infection memory included some responding clones suggested that cross-reactive memory joined.

UMIs and sample barcodes were carried by the TCR alpha and TCR beta cDNA libraries that 5'RACE produced using constant-segment primers. TCRdb ran MiXCR on the 5' RACE reads and lists one entry per CDR3 protein. The table has roughly 170,000 distinct CDR3 sequences, about 18% seen once. The origin of this receptor is a man aged 18 to 30 who had mild COVID-19 (a few samples of this study predate the infection). Cell type and time point are not known. Sequencing was done on a sample of PBMCs or a T cell subset sorted from them (not recorded which). This chain links TRBV3-1 with TRBJ2-1; 13 nucleotides match TRBD2. CDR3 nucleotides: TGTGCCAGCAGCCTAACTAGCGGGGGGGTCAATGAGCAGTTCTTC. This gives the protein CASSLTSGGVNEQFF.